This T cell receptor beta chain was retrieved from a study of cytomegalovirus exposure and HLA in healthy donors. Nominally healthy donors provided the samples, though records likely missed some immune exposures. This PCR relied on a set of 60 Vbeta primers and 13 Jbeta primers. Method: immunoSEQ multiplex PCR; TCRdb's copy keeps in-frame clones and lacks some. The data contain around 180,000 clones, 85% of them singletons. The germline V gene has CDR1 LNHNV and CDR2 YYDKDF (reference sequence). The CDR3 loop spans 17 amino acids. Germline trimming cut 0 bases from V and 4 bases from J; bases unmatched to any gene: 7.

The TCR was taken from a boy younger than 10 in good health and CMV-seronegative. V is TRBV15 and J is TRBJ2-4, with TRBD2 matching 9 bases. The sample taken for sequencing was PBMCs. The CDR3 protein is CATSRERAGGPKNIQYF. CDR3 sequence (DNA): TGTGCCACCAGCAGAGAGCGGGCGGGAGGGCCTAAAAACATTCAGTACTTC.